The present T cell receptor (beta chain) was sequenced within a study of blood T cell repertoires in COVID-19. Study-wide context: The samples span acute and convalescent COVID-19 from the United States, Italy and Spain. T cells, B-cell-depleted T cells, or PBMCs provided the cDNA or gDNA that served as material.

This clone was counted once. Original processing notes: Amplifying reference gene primers gave estimates of nucleated cell counts. Produced via immunoSEQ multiplex PCR; TCRdb's table is partial and in-frame only. V, J and clone size are those of that table, while D and trimming were read from the DNA. In the table there are 55,000 to 95,000 clones, roughly 80% of which are singletons. V was trimmed by 6 bases and J by 8 bases, leaving 16 bases between them. This CDR3 spans 14 amino acids. From germline, CDR1 is MNHEY and CDR2 SVGAGI. The clonotype comes from a woman aged 60-75 years with acute or convalescent COVID-19. Specimen: peripheral blood. This rearrangement joins TRBV6-5 to TRBJ2-2; D is undetermined. As DNA, the CDR3 is TGTGCCAGCAGAATAGTCAACCCTTGGGGGGAGCTGTTTTTT. Encoded protein: CASRIVNPWGELFF.